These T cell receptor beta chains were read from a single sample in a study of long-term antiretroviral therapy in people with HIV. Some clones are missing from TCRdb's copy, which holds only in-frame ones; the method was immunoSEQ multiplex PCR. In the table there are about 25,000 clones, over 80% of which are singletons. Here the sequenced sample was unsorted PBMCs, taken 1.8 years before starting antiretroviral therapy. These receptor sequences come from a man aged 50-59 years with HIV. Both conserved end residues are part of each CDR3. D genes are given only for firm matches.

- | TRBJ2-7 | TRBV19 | CATASDPLGNEQYF | TGTGCCACCGCCTCAGACCCACTCGGGAACGAGCAGTACTTC
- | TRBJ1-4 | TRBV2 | CASSDSGLGEKLFF | TGTGCCAGCAGTGACTCTGGGCTGGGTGAAAAACTGTTTTTT
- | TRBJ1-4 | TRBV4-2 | CASSQERQAEKLFF | TGTGCCAGCAGCCAAGAGAGGCAAGCCGAAAAACTGTTTTTT
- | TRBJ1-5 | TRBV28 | CASSIFPGGNQPQHF | TGTGCCAGCAGTATCTTTCCGGGAGGCAATCAGCCCCAGCATTTT
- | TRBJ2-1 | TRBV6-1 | CASSGWQVDYNEQFF | TGTGCCAGCAGTGGGTGGCAGGTCGATTACAATGAGCAGTTCTTC
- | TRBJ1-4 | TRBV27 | CASSLSRAVTNEKLFF | TGTGCCAGCAGTTTATCACGGGCGGTAACTAATGAAAAACTGTTTTTT
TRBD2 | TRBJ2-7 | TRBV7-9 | CASSSGTSGVSSYEQYF | TGTGCCAGCAGCTCTGGTACTAGCGGGGTCAGCTCCTACGAGCAGTACTTC
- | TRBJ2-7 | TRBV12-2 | CASRGPDRHYEQYF | TGTGCAAGTCGGGGGCCGGACAGACACTACGAGCAGTACTTC
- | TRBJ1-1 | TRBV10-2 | CASSGAGGTEAFF | TGCGCCAGCAGTGGAGCAGGTGGGACTGAAGCTTTCTTT
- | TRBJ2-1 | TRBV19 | CAIGGRLYNEQFF | TGTGCCATAGGGGGTAGATTATACAATGAGCAGTTCTTC
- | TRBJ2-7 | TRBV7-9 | CASSLSRDTAYEQYF | TGTGCCAGCAGCTTGTCTCGCGACACGGCCTACGAGCAGTACTTC